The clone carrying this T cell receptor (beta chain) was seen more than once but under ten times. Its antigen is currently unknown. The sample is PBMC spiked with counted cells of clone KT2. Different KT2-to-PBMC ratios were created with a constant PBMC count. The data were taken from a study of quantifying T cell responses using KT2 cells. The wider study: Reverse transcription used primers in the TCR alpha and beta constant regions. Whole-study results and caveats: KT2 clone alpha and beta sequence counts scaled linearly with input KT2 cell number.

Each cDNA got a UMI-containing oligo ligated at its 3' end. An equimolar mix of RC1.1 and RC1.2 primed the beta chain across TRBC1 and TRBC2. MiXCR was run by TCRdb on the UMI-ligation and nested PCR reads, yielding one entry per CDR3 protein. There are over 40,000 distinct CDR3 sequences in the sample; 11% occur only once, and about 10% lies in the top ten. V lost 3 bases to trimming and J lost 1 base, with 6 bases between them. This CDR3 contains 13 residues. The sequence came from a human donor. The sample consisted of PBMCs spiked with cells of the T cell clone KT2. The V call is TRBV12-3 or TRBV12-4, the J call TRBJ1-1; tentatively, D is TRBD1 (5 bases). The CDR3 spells CASSLTANTEAFF. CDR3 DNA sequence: TGTGCCAGCAGTTTGACAGCGAACACTGAAGCTTTCTTT.